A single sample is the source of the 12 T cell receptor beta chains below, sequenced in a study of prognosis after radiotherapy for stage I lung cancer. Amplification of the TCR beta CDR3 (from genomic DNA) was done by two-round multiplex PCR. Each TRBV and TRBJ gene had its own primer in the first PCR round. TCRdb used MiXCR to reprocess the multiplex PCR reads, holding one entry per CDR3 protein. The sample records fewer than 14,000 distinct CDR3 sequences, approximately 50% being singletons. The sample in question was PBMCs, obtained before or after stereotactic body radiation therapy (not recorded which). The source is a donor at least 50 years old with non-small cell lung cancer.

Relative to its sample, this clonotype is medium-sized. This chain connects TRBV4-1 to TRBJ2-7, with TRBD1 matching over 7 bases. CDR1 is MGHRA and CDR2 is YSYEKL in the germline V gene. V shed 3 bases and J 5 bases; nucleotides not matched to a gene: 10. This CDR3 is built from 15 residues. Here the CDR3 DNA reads TGCGCCAGCAGCCAGCTTTTACGGCAGGGGGACGAGCAGTACTTC. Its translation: CASSQLLRQGDEQYF.

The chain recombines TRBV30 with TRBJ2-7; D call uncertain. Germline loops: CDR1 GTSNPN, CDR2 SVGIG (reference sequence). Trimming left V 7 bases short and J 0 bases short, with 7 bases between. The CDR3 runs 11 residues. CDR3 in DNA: TGTGCCTCGGTTAGCTCCTACGAGCAGTACTTC. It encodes CASVSSYEQYF.

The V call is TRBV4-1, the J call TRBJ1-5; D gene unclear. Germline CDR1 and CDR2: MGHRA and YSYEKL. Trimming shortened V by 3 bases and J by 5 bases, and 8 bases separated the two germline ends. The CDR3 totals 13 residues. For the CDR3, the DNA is TGCGCCAGCAGCCACGGGTTTGATCAGCCCCAGCATTTT. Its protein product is CASSHGFDQPQHF.

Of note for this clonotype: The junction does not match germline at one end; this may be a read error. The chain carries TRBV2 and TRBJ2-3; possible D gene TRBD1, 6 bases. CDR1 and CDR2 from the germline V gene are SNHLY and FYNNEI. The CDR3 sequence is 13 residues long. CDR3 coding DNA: TGTTCCAGCAGTGACAGGTCGGGTGATACGCAGTATTTT. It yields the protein CSSSDRSGDTQYF.

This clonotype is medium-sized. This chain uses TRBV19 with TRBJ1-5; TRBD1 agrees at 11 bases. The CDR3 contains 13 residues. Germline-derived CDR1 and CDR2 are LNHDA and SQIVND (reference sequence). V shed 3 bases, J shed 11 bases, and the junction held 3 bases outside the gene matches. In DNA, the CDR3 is TGTGCCAGTAGTATGGGGACAGGGGGGGCCCAGCATTTT. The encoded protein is CASSMGTGGAQHF.

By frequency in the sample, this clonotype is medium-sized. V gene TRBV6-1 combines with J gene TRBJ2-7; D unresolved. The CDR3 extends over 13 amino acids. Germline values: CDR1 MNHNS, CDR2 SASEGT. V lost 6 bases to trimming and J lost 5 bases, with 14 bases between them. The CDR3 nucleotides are TGTGCCAGCAGATATCTGTCTCCTAACGAGCAGTACTTC. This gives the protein CASRYLSPNEQYF.

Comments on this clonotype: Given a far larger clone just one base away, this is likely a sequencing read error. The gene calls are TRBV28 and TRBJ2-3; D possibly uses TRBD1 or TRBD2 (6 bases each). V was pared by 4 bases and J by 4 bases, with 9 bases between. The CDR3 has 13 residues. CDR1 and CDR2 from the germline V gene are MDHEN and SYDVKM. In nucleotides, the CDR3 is TGTGCCAGCAGTTATAGGGGGGCAGATACGCAGTATTTT. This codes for CASSYRGADTQYF.

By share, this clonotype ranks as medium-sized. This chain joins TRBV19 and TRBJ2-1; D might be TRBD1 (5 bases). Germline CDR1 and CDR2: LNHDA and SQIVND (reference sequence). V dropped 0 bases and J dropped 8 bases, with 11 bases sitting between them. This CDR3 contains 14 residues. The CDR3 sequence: CASSIEPTADEQFF. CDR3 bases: TGTGCCAGTAGTATAGAGCCGACAGCCGATGAGCAGTTCTTC.

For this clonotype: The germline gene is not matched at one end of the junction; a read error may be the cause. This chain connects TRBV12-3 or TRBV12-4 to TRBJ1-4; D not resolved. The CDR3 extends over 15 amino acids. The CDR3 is CASSLVSWPGEKLFF. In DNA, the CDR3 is TGCGCCAGCAGTTTAGTTAGTTGGCCTGGGGAAAAACTGTTTTTT.

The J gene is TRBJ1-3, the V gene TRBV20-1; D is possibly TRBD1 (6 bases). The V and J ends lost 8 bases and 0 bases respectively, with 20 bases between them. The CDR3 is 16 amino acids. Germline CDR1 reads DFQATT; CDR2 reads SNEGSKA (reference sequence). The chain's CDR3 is CSSSCGPGASGNTIYF. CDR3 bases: TGCAGTTCTTCATGTGGGCCGGGGGCCTCTGGAAACACCATATATTTT.

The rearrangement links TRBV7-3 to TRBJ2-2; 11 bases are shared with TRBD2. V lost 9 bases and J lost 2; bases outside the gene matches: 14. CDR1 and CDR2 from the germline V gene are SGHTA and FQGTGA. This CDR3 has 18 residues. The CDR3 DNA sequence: TGTGCCAGTAGCCCCCTACTAGCGGGAGTGCCTAACACCGGGGAGCTGTTTTTT. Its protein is CASSPLLAGVPNTGELFF.

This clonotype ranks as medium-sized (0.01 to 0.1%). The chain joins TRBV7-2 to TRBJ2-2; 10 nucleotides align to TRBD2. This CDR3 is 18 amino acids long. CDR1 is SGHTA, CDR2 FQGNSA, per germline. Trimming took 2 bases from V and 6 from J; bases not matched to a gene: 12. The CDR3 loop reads CASSLFPPLAGLSGELFF. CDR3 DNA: TGTGCCAGCAGCTTATTCCCCCCACTAGCGGGATTATCCGGGGAGCTGTTTTTT. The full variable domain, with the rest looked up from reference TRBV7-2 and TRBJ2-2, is GAGVSQSPSNKVTEKGKDVELRCDPISGHTALYWYRQSLGQGLEFLIYFQGNSAPDKSGLPSDRFSAERTGGSVSTLTIQRTQQEDSAVYLCASSLFPPLAGLSGELFFGEGSRLTVL.